These 5 T cell receptor beta chains came from one sample sequenced in a study of identical twins. TCRdb used MiXCR to reprocess the 5' RACE reads, holding one entry per CDR3 protein. The table shows a few hundred thousand distinct CDR3 sequences, with 18% occurring only once. Source material: naive T cells sorted from blood. These receptors were taken from a man between 50 and 59 years old in good health.

In its sample, this clonotype was seen a few times. As DNA, the CDR3 is TGCGCCAGCAGCCAAAATCCCAGAAACACCTACGAGCAGTACTTC. This sequence encodes CASSQNPRNTYEQYF. The V call is TRBV4-3, the J call TRBJ2-7; D is ambiguous. Trimming left V 2 bases short and J 2 bases short, with 13 bases between. Germline V gene data show CDR1 as LGHNA and CDR2 as YSLEER. The CDR3 has 15 amino acids.

This clonotype was detected only a few times. V and J are TRBV6-5 and TRBJ2-7; 12 nucleotides match TRBD2. V gave up 0 bases and J gave up 0 bases; unmatched junction bases: 0. The CDR3 has 16 amino acids. Looked up from germline, CDR1 is MNHEY and CDR2 is SVGAGI. CDR3 in amino acids: CASSYSTSGSSYEQYF. CDR3 DNA sequence: TGTGCCAGCAGTTACTCGACTAGCGGGAGCTCCTACGAGCAGTACTTC.

This chain connects TRBV20-1 to TRBJ2-3; TRBD2 matches 11 bases. CDR3 length equals 15 residues. V shed 2 bases, J shed 3 bases, and the junction held 4 bases outside the gene matches. Germline V gene data show CDR1 as DFQATT and CDR2 as SNEGSKA (reference sequence). This CDR3 reads CSARNSGGATDTQYF. The CDR3 DNA follows: TGCAGTGCTAGAAATAGCGGGGGGGCGACAGATACGCAGTATTTT.

The chain links TRBV12-3 or TRBV12-4 to TRBJ2-7; maybe TRBD2 (6 bases). The CDR3 length is 15 residues. The germline V and J ends were trimmed by 3 bases and 3 bases, with 15 bases remaining between them. CDR3 residues: CASSFRRESFYEQYF. The CDR3 DNA sequence: TGTGCCAGCAGTTTTAGGCGGGAATCTTTCTACGAGCAGTACTTC.

The genes are TRBV20-1 and TRBJ1-2; weak D call: TRBD1 (5 bases). V gave up 4 bases and J gave up 5 bases, with 17 bases separating them. The CDR3 contains 14 residues. Germline V gene lookup returns CDR1 DFQATT and CDR2 SNEGSKA (reference sequence). CDR3 protein: CSATHQRDLYGYTF. For the CDR3, the DNA is TGCAGTGCTACCCACCAGCGGGACCTTTATGGCTACACCTTC.